Only a few counts were recorded for the clone carrying this T cell receptor (beta chain). The antigen is not known. Unmatched junction bases numbered 5, after V lost 1 base and J lost 2 bases. The germline V gene has CDR1 DFQATT and CDR2 SNEGSKA (reference sequence). The CDR3 loop spans 17 amino acids. These data are taken from a study of response to subunit inactivated influenza vaccine. Study-wide results and caveats: There was a suggestion from the authors that each seasonal influenza vaccination recruits few new T cells.

TCRdb independently ran MiXCR on the RT-PCR reads; one entry per CDR3 protein. The data contain around 760,000 distinct CDR3 sequences, about 15% of them singletons. The starting material was PBMCs from blood, obtained about 14 days before vaccination. The rearrangement links TRBV20-1 to TRBJ2-3; TRBD2 aligns across 14 bases. This clonotype originated in a man aged 45 to 65 who received an inactivated influenza vaccine. The CDR3 protein is CSARAGLAGAHTDTQYF. CDR3 nucleotides: TGCAGTGCTAGAGCGGGACTAGCGGGAGCTCACACAGATACGCAGTATTTT.